This T cell receptor beta chain was sequenced in a study of control samples from healthy donors and cancer patients. Only in-frame clones appear in the TCRdb table, and some are missing; sequencing was by immunoSEQ multiplex PCR. The sample records around 110,000 clones, about 94% being singletons. Germline lookup yields CDR1 MNHEY and CDR2 SVGAGI. The CDR3 covers 15 residues. V lost 6 bases, J lost 2 bases, and 14 bases lay in between. The chain carries TRBV6-5 and TRBJ1-3; D is unclear. The receptor was derived from a man aged 25 to 40 in good health. Sequencing was performed on blood. The CDR3, as DNA: TGTGCCAGCAGAGGAATACCCAGCCCTGGAAACACCATATATTTT. Protein: CASRGIPSPGNTIYF.